The subject of this entry is one T cell receptor beta chain. They isolated at least 6 million PBMCs from each sample. The authors ran a second PCR of roughly 7 to 11 cycles using a sample-barcoded 5' primer and a J-beta primer mix. Each CDR3 protein gets one entry after TCRdb re-called the 5' RACE reads with MiXCR. The table lists over a million distinct CDR3 sequences, approximately 59% of them singletons. The data stem from a study of blood T cells in healthy people across ages. With V trimmed by 4 bases and J by 5 bases, 11 bases remained unmatched. Germline V gene data show CDR1 as SEHNR and CDR2 as FQNEAQ (reference sequence). CDR3 length equals 16 residues.

The sequencing sample was made of blood. The chain uses TRBV7-9 and TRBJ2-3; 8 nucleotides line up with TRBD2. The receptor was isolated from a man aged 18 to 29 in good health. The CDR3 DNA reads as TGTGCCAGCAGCTCCCGGGGCGGGGGGATTGGAGATACGCAGTATTTT. This gives the protein CASSSRGGGIGDTQYF.